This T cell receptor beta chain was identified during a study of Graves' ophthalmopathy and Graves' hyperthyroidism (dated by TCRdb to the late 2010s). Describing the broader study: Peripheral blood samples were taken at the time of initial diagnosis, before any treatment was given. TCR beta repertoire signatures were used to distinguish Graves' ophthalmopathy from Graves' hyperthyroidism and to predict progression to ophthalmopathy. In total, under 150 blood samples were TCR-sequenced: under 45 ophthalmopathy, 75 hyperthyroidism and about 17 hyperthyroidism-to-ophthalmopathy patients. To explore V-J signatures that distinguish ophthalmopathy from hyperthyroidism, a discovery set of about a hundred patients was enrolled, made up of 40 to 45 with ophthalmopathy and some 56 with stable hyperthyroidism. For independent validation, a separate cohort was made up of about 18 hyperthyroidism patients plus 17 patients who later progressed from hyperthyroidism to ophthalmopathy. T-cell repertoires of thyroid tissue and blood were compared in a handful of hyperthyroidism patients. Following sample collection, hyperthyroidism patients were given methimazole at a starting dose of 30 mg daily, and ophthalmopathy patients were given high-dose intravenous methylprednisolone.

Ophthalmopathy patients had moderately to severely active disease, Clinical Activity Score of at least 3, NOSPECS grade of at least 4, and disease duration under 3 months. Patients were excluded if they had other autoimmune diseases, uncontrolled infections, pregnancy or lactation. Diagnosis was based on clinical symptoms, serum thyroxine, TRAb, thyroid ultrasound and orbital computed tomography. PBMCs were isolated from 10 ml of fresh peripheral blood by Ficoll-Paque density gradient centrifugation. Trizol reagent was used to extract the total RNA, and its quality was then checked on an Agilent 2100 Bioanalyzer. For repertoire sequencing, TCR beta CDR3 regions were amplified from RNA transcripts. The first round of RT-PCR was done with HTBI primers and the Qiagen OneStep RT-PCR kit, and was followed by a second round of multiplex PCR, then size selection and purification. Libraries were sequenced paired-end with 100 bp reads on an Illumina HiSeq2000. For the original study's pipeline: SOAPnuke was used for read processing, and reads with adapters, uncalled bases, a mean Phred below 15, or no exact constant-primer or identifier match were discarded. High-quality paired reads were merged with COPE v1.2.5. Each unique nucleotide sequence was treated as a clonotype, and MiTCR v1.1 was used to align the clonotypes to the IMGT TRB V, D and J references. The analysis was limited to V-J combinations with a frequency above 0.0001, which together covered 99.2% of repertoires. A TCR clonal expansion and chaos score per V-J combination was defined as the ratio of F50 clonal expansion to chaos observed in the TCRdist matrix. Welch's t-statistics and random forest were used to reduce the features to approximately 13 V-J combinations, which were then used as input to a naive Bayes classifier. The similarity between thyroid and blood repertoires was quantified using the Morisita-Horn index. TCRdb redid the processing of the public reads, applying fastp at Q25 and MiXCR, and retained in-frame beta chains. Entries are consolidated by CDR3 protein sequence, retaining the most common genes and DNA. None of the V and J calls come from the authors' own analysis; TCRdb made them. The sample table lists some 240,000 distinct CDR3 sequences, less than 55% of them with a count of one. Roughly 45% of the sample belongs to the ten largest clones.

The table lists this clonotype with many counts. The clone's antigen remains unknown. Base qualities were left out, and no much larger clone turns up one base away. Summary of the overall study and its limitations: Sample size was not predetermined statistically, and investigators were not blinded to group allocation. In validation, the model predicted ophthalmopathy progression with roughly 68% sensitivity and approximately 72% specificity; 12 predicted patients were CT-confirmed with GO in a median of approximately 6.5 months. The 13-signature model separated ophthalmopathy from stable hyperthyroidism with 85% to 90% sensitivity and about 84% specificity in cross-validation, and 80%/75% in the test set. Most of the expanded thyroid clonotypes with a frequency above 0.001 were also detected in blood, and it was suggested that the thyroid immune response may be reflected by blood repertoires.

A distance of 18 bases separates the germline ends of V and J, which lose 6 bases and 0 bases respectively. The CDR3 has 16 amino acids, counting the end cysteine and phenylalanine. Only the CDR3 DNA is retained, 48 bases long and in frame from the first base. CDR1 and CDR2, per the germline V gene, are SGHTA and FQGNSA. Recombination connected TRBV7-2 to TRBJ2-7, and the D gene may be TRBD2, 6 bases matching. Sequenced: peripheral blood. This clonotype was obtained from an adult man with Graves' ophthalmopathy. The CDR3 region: CASSPPRDSRSYEQYF. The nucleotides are TGTGCCAGCAGTCCACCACGGGACTCCCGCTCCTACGAGCAGTACTTC.